This T cell receptor beta chain appears in the sequencing data of a study of patients and donors after allogeneic stem cell transplantation. The CDR3 runs 18 residues. Losses at the gene ends were 2 bases for V and 5 bases for J; bases not matched to a gene: 15. The germline V gene encodes CDR1 KGHSH and CDR2 LQKENI. TCRdb reanalysed the RT-PCR reads using MiXCR and keeps one entry per CDR3 protein. Among about 24,000 distinct CDR3 sequences listed, less than 30% were seen once. This chain joins TRBV18 and TRBJ2-1, with TRBD1 matching 7 bases. This sequence originates from a human donor who was either an allogeneic HSCT recipient or a stem cell or donor lymphocyte infusion donor (not recorded which). It is not recorded whose cells these are; they may come from a transplant donor. Sequencing was performed on blood, either unsorted or a sorted T cell fraction (not recorded which). The CDR3, as DNA: TGTGCCAGCTCACCAAGGAGATTCCGGGACAGAGCCGACAATGAGCAGTTCTTC. Its translation: CASSPRRFRDRADNEQFF.